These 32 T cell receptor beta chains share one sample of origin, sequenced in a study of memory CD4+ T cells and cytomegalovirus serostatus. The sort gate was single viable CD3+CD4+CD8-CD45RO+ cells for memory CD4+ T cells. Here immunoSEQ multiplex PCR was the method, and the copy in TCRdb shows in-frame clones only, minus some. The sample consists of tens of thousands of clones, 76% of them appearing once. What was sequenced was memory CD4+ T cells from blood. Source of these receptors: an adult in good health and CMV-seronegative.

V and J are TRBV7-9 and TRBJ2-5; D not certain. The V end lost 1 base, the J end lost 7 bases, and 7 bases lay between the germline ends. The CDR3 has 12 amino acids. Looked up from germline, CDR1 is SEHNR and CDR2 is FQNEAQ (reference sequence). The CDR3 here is CASSLGAATQYF. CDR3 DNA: TGTGCCAGCAGCTTAGGGGCGGCGACCCAGTACTTC.

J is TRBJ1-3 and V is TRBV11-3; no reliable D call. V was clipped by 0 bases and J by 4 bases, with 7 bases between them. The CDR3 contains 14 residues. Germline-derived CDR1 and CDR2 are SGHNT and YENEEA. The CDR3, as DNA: TGTGCCAGCAGCTTAGACGGTGACGGAAACACCATATATTTT. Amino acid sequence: CASSLDGDGNTIYF.

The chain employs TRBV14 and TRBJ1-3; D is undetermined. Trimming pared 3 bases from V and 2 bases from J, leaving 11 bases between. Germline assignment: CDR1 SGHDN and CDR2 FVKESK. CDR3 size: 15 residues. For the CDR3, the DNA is TGTGCCAGCAGCCAGGGAAACTGGGCTGGAAACACCATATATTTT. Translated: CASSQGNWAGNTIYF.

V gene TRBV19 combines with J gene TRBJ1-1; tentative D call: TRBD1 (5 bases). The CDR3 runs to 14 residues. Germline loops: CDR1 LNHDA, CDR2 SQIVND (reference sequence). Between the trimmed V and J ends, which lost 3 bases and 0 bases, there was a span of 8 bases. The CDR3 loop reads CASSIEGLNTEAFF. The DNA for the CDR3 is TGTGCCAGTAGTATTGAGGGGCTGAACACTGAAGCTTTCTTT.

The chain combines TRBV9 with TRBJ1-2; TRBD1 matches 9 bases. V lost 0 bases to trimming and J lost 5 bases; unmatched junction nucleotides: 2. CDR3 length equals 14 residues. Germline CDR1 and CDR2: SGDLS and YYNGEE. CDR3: CASSVGQGEYGYTF. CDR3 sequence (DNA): TGTGCCAGCAGCGTAGGACAGGGGGAATATGGCTACACCTTC.

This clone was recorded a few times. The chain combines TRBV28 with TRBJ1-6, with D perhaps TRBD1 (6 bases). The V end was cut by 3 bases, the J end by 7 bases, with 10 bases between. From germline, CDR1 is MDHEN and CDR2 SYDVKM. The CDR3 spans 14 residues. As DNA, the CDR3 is TGTGCCAGCAGTTTTCTACAGGGAAATTCACCCCTCCACTTT. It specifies CASSFLQGNSPLHF. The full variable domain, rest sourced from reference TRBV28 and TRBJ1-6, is DVKVTQSSRYLVKRTGEKVFLECVQDMDHENMFWYRQDPGLGLRLIYFSYDVKMKEKGDIPEGYSVSREKKERFSLILESASTNQTSMYLCASSFLQGNSPLHFGNGTRLTVT.

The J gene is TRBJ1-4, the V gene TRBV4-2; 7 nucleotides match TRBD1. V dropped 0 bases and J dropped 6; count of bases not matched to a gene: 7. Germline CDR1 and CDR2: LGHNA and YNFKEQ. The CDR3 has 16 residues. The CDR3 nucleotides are TGTGCCAGCAGCCAAGATGGGACAGCAACAGATGAAAAACTGTTTTTT. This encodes CASSQDGTATDEKLFF.

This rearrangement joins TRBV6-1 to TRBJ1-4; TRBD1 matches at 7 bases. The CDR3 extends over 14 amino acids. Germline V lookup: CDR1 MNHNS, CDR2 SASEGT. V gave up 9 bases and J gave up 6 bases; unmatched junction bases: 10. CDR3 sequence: CASKKQGIYEKLFF. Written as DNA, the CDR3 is TGTGCCAGTAAAAAACAGGGGATCTATGAAAAACTGTTTTTT.

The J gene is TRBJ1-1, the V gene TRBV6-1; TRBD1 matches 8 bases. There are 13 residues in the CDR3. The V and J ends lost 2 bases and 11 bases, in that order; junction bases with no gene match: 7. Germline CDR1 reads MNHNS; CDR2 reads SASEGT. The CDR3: CASSERTGWDAFF. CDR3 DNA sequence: TGTGCCAGCAGTGAAAGGACAGGGTGGGATGCTTTCTTT.

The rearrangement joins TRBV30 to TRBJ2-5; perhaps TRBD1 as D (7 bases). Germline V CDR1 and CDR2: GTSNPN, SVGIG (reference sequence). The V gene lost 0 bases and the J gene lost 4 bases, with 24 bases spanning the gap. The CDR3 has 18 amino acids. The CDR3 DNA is TGTGCCTGGAGTGTACTTGGGGGACTTACAGGGGTGGGAGAGACCCAGTACTTC. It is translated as CAWSVLGGLTGVGETQYF.

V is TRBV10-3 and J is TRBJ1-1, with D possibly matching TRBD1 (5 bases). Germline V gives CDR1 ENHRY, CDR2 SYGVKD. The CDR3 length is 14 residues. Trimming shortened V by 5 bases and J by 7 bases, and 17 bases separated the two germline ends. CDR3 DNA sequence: TGTGCCATCAGTCCGCCCCCAGGGTCGGGTGAAGCTTTCTTT. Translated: CAISPPPGSGEAFF.

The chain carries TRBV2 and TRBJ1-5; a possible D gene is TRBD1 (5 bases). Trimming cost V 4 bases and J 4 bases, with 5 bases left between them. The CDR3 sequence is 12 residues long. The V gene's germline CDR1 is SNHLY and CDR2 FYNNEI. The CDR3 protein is CASSGGNQPQHF. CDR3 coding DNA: TGTGCCAGCAGTGGGGGGAATCAGCCCCAGCATTTT.

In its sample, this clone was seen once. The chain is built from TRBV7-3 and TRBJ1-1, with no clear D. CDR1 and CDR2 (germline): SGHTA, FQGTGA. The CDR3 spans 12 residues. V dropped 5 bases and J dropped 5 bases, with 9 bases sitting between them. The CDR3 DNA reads TGTGCCAGCAGCCTCCTAGGGACTGAAGCTTTCTTT. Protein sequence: CASSLLGTEAFF. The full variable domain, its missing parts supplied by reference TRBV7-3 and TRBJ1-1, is GAGVSQTPSNKVTEKGKYVELRCDPISGHTALYWYRQSLGQGPEFLIYFQGTGAADDSGLPNDRFFAVRPEGSVSTLKIQRTERGDSAVYLCASSLLGTEAFFGQGTRLTVV.

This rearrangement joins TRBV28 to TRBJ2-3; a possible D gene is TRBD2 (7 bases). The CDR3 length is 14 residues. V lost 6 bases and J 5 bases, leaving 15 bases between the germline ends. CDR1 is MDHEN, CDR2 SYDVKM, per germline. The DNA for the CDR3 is TGTGCCAGCAGGGGGGGGCGAGGGTTAGATACGCAGTATTTT. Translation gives CASRGGRGLDTQYF.

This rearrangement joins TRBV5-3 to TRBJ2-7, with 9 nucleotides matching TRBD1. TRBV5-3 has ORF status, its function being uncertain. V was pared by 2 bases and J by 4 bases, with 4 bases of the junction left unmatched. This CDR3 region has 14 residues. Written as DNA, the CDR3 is TGTGCCAGAAGCTTCCGGGACAGGGCTTACGAGCAGTACTTC. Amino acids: CARSFRDRAYEQYF.

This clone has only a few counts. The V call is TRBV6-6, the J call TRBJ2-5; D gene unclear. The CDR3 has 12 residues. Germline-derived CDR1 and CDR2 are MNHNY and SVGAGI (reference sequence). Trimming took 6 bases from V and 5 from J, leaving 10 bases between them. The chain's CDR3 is CASSQKRETQYF. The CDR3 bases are TGTGCCAGCAGCCAAAAGAGGGAGACCCAGTACTTC.

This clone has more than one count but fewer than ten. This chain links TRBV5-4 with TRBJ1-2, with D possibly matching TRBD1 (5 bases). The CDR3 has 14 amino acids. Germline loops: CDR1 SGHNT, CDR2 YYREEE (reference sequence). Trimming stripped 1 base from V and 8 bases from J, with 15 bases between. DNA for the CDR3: TGTGCCAGCAGCTTGAATGGGGGAAGAGAGGGCTACACCTTC. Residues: CASSLNGGREGYTF.

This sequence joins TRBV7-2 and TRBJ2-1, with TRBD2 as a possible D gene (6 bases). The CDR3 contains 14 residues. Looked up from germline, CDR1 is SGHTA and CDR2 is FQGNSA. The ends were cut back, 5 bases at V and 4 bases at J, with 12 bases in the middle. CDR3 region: CASSPGTSYNEQFF. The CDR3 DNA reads TGTGCCAGCAGCCCTGGGACTTCTTACAATGAGCAGTTCTTC.

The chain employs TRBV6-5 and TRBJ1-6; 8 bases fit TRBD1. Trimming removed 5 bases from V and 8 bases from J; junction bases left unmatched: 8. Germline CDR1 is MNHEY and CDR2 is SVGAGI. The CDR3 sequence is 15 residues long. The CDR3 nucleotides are TGTGCCAGCAGTCGGACGGGACAGGAGTATTCACCCCTCCACTTT. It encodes CASSRTGQEYSPLHF.

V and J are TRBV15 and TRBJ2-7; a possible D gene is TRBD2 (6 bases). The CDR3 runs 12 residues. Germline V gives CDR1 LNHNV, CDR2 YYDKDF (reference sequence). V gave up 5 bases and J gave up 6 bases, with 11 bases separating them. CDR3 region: CATSRDFSEQYF. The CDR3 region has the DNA TGTGCCACCAGCCGGGACTTCTCCGAGCAGTACTTC.

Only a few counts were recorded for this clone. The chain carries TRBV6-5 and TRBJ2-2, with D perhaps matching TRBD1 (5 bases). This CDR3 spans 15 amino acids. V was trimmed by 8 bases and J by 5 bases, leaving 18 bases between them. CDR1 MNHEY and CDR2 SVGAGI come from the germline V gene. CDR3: CASPREGVNTGELFF. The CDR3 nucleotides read TGTGCCAGCCCAAGGGAAGGGGTAAATACCGGGGAGCTGTTTTTT.

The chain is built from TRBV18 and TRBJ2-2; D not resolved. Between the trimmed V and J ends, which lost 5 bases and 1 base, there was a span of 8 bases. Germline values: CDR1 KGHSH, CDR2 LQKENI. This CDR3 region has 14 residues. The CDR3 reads CASSGILNTGELFF. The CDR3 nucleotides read TGTGCCAGCTCAGGGATTCTGAACACCGGGGAGCTGTTTTTT.

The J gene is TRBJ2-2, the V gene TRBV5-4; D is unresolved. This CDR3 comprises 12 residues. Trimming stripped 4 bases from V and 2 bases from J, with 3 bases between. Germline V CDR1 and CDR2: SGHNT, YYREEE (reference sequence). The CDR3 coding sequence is TGTGCCAGCAGCGTTAACACCGGGGAGCTGTTTTTT. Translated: CASSVNTGELFF.

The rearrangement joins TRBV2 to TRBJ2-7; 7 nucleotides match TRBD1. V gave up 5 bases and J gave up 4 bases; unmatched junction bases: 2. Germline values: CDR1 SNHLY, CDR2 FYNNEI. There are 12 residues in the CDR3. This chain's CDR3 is CASSIRGYEQYF. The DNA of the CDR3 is TGTGCCAGCAGTATCAGGGGGTACGAGCAGTACTTC.

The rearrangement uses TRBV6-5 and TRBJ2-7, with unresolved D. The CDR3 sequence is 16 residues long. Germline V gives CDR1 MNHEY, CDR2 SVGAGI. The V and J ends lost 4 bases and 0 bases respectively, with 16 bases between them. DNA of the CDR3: TGTGCCAGCAGTTCCCCTAGACACGCGAGCTCCTACGAGCAGTACTTC. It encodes CASSSPRHASSYEQYF.

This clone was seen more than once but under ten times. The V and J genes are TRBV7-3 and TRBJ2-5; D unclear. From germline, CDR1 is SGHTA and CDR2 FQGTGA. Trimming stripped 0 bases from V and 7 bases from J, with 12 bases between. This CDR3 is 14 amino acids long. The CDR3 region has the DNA TGTGCCAGCAGCTTAACGGGCGACGATGGGACCCAGTACTTC. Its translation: CASSLTGDDGTQYF.

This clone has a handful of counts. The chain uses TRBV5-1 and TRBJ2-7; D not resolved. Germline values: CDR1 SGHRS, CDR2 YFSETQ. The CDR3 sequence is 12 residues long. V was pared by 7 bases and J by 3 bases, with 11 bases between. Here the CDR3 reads CASSTIGYEQYF. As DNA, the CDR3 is TGCGCCAGCTCGACCATTGGCTACGAGCAGTACTTC.

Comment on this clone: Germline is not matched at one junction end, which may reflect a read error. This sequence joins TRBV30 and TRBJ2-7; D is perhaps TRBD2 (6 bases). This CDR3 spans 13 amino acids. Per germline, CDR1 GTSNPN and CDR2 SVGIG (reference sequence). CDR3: CAWSRGGVYGQYF. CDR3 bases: TGTGCCTGGAGTCGAGGCGGGGTTTACGGGCAGTACTTC.

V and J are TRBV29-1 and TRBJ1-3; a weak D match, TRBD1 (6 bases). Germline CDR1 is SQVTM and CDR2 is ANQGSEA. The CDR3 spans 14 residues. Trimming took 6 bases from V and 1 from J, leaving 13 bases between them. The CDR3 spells CSVEGDLSGNTIYF. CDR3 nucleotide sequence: TGCAGCGTGGAGGGGGACTTATCTGGAAACACCATATATTTT.

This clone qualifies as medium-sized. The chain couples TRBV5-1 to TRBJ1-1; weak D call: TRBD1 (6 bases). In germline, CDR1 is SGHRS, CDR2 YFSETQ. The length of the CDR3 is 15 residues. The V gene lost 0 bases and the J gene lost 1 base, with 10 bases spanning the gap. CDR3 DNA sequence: TGCGCCAGCAGCTTGGCTCCGACAGGGAACACTGAAGCTTTCTTT. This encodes CASSLAPTGNTEAFF.

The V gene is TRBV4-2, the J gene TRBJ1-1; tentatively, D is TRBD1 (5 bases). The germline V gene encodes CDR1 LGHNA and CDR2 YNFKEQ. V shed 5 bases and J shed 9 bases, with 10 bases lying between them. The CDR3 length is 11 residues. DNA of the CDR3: TGTGCCAGCAGCGAAGGGGAGCAAGCTTTCTTT. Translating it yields CASSEGEQAFF.

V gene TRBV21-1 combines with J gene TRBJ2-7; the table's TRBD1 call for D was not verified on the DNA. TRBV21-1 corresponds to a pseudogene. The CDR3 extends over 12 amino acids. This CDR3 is CARYRGGYEQYF. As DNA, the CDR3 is TGTGCCAGATATAGAGGGGGCTACGAGCAGTACTTC.